This passage covers 9 T cell receptor beta chains from one sample sequenced in a study of blood T cells in healthy people across ages. A J-beta primer mix and a sample-barcoded 5' primer were used in a second PCR of roughly 6 to 11 cycles. TCRdb passed the 5' RACE reads through MiXCR, listing each CDR3 protein once. The data show roughly 1,300,000 distinct CDR3 sequences, 45% to 70% seen once. The sample taken for sequencing was blood. The receptors originated from a man in his late teens or twenties in good health.

The rearrangement uses TRBV11-2 and TRBJ2-3; D ambiguous. The CDR3 is 15 residues long. Trimming shortened V by 1 base and J by 0 bases, and 8 bases separated the two germline ends. In germline, CDR1 is SGHAT, CDR2 FQNNGV. For the CDR3, the DNA is TGTGCCAGCAGCTTAGTGCAGACTAGCACAGATACGCAGTATTTT. Its protein product is CASSLVQTSTDTQYF.

The rearrangement uses TRBV6-6 and TRBJ1-6; 7 bases align to TRBD1. This CDR3 comprises 16 residues. V was pared by 0 bases and J by 5 bases, with 4 bases of the junction left unmatched. Germline-derived CDR1 and CDR2 are MNHNY and SVGAGI (reference sequence). The CDR3 nucleotides are TGTGCCAGCAGTTACTCCCGGGACAGAAATAATTCACCCCTCCACTTT. Protein sequence: CASSYSRDRNNSPLHF.

This clonotype was counted once. The chain uses TRBV27 and TRBJ1-5, with unresolved D. V lost 6 bases and J lost 8, with 17 bases in between. The CDR3 length is 14 residues. Germline CDR1 is MNHEY and CDR2 is SMNVEV (reference sequence). In nucleotides, the CDR3 is TGTGCCAGCAGCCCAATCGAGGATCCAAAGCCCCAGCATTTT. Its protein product is CASSPIEDPKPQHF.

The chain is built from TRBV3-1 and TRBJ2-1; 10 positions match TRBD2. The CDR3 runs to 16 residues. Trimming removed 4 bases from V and 6 bases from J; junction bases left unmatched: 9. CDR1 LGHDT and CDR2 YNNKEL come from the germline V gene (reference sequence). The DNA for the CDR3 is TGTGCCAGCAGCCCGAACCTAGCGGGGGACCCCAATGAGCAGTTCTTC. Amino acids: CASSPNLAGDPNEQFF.

This chain links TRBV12-3 or TRBV12-4 with TRBJ1-2; D is undetermined. The ends were cut back, 6 bases at V and 7 bases at J, with 15 bases in the middle. The CDR3 has 13 residues. The CDR3 nucleotides read TGTGCCAGCAGCCACCAGGCCGGCAGTGGCTACACCTTC. Its protein is CASSHQAGSGYTF.

This chain links TRBV7-9 with TRBJ2-7; possibly TRBD1 for D (6 bases). Trimming removed 2 bases from V and 5 bases from J, with 16 bases in between. Germline-derived CDR1 and CDR2 are SEHNR and FQNEAQ (reference sequence). The CDR3 covers 15 residues. The CDR3 loop is CASSLRTGIFNEQYF. Written as DNA, the CDR3 is TGTGCCAGCAGCTTAAGAACAGGGATTTTCAACGAGCAGTACTTC.

This clonotype turned up a few times. The J gene is TRBJ1-2, the V gene TRBV14; tentatively, D is TRBD1 (6 bases). CDR1 and CDR2 from the germline V gene are SGHDN and FVKESK. The ends were cut back, 1 base at V and 7 bases at J, with 16 bases in the middle. The CDR3 has 15 amino acids. The CDR3 spells CASSQAHRGAFGYTF. The CDR3 region has the DNA TGTGCCAGCAGCCAAGCACACCGGGGGGCGTTTGGCTACACCTTC.

This chain uses TRBV6-1 with TRBJ1-2; D is unclear. Trimming removed 8 bases from V and 6 bases from J, with 28 bases in between. CDR1 MNHNS and CDR2 SASEGT come from the germline V gene. This CDR3 contains 17 residues. DNA of the CDR3: TGTGCCAGCTTCGAAACTTCTTGGGGATCGAAAGGAGATGGCTACACCTTC. This sequence encodes CASFETSWGSKGDGYTF.

This clonotype was observed a few times. The chain recombines TRBV4-2 with TRBJ1-6, with 8 bases lining up with TRBD1. The CDR3 has 14 amino acids. The junction had 1 base not matched to a gene; V was cut back by 2 bases and J by 7 bases. Per germline, CDR1 LGHNA and CDR2 YNFKEQ. In DNA form, the CDR3 reads TGTGCCAGCAGCCAACCAGGGGGCAATTCACCCCTCCACTTT. Translating it yields CASSQPGGNSPLHF.